This TCR beta chain is from a study of T cells in Graves' hyperthyroidism and ophthalmopathy. Points from the study as a whole: Most thyroid clonotypes that were expanded above 0.001 also turned up in blood. Ophthalmopathy got predicted by the model a median roughly 6.4 months before its onset.

V was trimmed by 1 base and J by 7 bases, leaving 10 bases between them. The CDR3 length is 13 residues. Germline CDR1 and CDR2: SGHVS and FQNEAQ. Regions amplified from RNA transcripts were the TCR beta CDR3 regions. HTBI primers were used for first-round RT-PCR of the TCR CDR3. TCRdb re-called the multiplex PCR reads with MiXCR, one entry per CDR3 protein. The table shows about 540,000 distinct CDR3 sequences, with roughly 46% occurring only once. Concerning this clonotype itself: What it binds is not known.

A patient was excluded if there was uncontrolled infection, other autoimmune disease, pregnancy or lactation. Diagnoses were established using clinical symptoms, serum thyroxine and TRAb, thyroid ultrasound and orbital computed tomography. The chain couples TRBV7-8 to TRBJ1-2; D might be TRBD1 (5 bases). The sequenced material came from peripheral blood or thyroid tissue (not recorded which). This clonotype was obtained from a woman younger than 30 with Graves' hyperthyroidism. CDR3 region: CASSLGGLAGYTF. The CDR3, as DNA: TGTGCCAGCAGCTTAGGGGGACTAGCTGGCTACACCTTC.